This T cell receptor beta chain was profiled in a study of monozygotic twins with inflammatory bowel disease. General study points: The inverse Simpson measure of TCRbeta diversity was lower in IBD patients than in healthy co-twins. Comparison of concordant versus discordant twins revealed no difference in repertoire similarity, possibly due to limited power. Twins with IBD had fewer clonotypes in common with others than healthy twins, particularly during disease activity.

The CDR3 is 11 amino acids. CDR1 is SEHNR and CDR2 is FQNEAQ in the germline V gene (reference sequence). Each TCR library used 3500 ng of total RNA. TCRdb derives one entry per CDR3 protein from the 5' RACE reads, leaving out DNA. The sample is made up of over 150,000 distinct CDR3 sequences, and the top ten hold under 3.5% of it. Of note for this clonotype: Its cognate antigen is unknown.

The chain is built from TRBV7-9 and TRBJ2-2. Sequenced: blood. This receptor was identified in a human donor with ulcerative colitis or Crohn's disease, or a healthy co-twin of an affected twin (not recorded which). The CDR3 here is CASPSPGELFF.